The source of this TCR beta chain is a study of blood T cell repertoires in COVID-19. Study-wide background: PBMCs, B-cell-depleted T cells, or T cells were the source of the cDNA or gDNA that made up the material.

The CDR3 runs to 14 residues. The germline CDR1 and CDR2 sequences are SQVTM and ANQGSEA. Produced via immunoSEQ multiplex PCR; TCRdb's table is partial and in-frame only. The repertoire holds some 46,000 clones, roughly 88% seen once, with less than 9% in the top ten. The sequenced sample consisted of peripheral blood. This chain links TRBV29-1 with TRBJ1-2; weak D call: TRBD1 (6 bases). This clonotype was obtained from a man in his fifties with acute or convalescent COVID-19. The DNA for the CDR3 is TGCAGTAAACCCAATTCTGGGACATGGGTTGGCTACACCTTC. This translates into CSKPNSGTWVGYTF.